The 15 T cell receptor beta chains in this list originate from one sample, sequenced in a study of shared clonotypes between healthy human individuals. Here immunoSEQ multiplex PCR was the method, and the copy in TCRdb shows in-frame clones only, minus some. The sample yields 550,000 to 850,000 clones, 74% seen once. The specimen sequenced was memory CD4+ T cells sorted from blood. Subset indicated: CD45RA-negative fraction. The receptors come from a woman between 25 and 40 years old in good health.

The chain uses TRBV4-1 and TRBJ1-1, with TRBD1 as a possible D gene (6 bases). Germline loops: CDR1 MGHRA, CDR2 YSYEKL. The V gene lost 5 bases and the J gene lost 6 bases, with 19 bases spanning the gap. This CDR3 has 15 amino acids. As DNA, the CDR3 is TGCGCCAGCAGCGACCGGGACACCCATGTCGCTGAAGCTTTCTTT. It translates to CASSDRDTHVAEAFF.

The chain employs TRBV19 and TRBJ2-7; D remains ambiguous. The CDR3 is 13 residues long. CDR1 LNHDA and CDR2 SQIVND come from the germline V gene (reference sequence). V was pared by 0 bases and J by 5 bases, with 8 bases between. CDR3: CASSIDGHNEQYF. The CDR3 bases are TGTGCCAGTAGTATAGATGGGCACAACGAGCAGTACTTC.

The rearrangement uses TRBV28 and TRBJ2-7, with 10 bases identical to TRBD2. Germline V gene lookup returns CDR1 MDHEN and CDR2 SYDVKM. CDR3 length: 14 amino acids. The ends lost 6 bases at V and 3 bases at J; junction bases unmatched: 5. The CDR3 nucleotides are TGTGCCAGCAGAACCAGCGGGAGGGTCTACGAGCAGTACTTC. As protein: CASRTSGRVYEQYF.

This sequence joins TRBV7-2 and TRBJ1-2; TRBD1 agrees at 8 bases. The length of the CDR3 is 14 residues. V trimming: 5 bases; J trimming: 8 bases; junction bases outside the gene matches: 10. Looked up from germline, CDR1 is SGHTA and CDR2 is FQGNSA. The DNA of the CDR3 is TGTGCCAGCAGCACGGGACAGGCATATTACGGCTACACCTTC. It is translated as CASSTGQAYYGYTF. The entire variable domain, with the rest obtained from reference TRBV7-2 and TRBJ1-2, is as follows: GAGVSQSPSNKVTEKGKDVELRCDPISGHTALYWYRQSLGQGLEFLIYFQGNSAPDKSGLPSDRFSAERTGGSVSTLTIQRTQQEDSAVYLCASSTGQAYYGYTFGSGTRLTVV.

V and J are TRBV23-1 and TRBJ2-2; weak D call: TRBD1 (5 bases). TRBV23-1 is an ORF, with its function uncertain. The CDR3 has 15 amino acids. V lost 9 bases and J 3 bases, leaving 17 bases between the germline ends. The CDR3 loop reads CASPNQGPDTGELFF. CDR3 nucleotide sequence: TGCGCCAGTCCTAACCAGGGCCCTGACACCGGGGAGCTGTTTTTT.

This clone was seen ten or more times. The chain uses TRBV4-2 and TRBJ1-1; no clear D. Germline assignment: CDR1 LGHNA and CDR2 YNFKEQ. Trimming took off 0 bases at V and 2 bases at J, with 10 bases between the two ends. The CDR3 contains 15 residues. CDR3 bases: TGTGCCAGCAGCCAAGATTGGCCCACAAACACTGAAGCTTTCTTT. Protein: CASSQDWPTNTEAFF.

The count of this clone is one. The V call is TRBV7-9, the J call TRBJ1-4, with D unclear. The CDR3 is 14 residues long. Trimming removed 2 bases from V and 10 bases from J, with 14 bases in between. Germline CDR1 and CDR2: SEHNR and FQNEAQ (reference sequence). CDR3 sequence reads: CASSLNRDEGKLFF. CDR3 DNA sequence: TGTGCCAGCAGCTTAAACAGAGATGAAGGAAAACTGTTTTTT.

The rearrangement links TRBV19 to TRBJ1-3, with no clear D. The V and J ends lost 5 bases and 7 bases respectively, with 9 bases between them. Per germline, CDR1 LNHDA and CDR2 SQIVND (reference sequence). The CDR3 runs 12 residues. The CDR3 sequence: CASSAQRNTIYF. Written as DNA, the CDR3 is TGTGCCAGTAGTGCGCAGAGGAACACCATATATTTT.

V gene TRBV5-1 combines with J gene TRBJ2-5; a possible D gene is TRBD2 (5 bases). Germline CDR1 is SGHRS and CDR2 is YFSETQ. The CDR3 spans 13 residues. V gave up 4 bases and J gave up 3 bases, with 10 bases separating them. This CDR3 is CASSASREETQYF. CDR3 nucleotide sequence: TGCGCCAGCAGCGCTAGCCGAGAAGAGACCCAGTACTTC.

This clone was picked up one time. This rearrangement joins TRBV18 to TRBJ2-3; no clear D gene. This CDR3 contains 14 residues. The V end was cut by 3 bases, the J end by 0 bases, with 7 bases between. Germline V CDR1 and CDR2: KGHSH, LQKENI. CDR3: CASSPWKSTDTQYF. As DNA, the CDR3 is TGTGCCAGCTCACCCTGGAAAAGCACAGATACGCAGTATTTT.

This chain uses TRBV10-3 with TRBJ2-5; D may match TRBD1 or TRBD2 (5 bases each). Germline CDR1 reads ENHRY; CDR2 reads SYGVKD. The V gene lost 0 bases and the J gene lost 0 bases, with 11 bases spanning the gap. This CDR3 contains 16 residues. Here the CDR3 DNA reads TGTGCCATCAGTGAGTCGGGACGTTCTTACCAAGAGACCCAGTACTTC. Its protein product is CAISESGRSYQETQYF.

CDR3 nucleotide sequence: TGTGCCAGCAGCTTAAGTAGCCGAACGAACACCGGGGAGCTGTTTTTT. Translating it yields CASSLSSRTNTGELFF. The V and J genes are TRBV7-3 and TRBJ2-2, with no clear D. CDR1 SGHTA and CDR2 FQGTGA come from the germline V gene. Trimming removed 1 base from V and 0 bases from J, with 9 bases in between. The CDR3 has 16 residues.

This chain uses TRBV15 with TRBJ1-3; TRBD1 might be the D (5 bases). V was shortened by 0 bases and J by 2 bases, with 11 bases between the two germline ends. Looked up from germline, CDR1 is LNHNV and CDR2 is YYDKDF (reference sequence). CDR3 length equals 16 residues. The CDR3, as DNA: TGTGCCACCAGCAGAGACCCCGGGGGAGCTGGAAACACCATATATTTT. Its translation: CATSRDPGGAGNTIYF.

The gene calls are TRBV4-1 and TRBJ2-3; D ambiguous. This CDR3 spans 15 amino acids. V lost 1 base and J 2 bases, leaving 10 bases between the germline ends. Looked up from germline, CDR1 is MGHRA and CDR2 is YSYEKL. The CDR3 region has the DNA TGCGCCAGCAGCCAAGTTCGAGGAGCCACAGATACGCAGTATTTT. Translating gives CASSQVRGATDTQYF.

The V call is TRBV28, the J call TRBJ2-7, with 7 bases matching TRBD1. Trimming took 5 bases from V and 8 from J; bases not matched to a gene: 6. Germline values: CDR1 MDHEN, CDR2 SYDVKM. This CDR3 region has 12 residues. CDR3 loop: CASSPTGTKQYF. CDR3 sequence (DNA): TGTGCCAGCAGTCCGACAGGGACAAAGCAGTACTTC.